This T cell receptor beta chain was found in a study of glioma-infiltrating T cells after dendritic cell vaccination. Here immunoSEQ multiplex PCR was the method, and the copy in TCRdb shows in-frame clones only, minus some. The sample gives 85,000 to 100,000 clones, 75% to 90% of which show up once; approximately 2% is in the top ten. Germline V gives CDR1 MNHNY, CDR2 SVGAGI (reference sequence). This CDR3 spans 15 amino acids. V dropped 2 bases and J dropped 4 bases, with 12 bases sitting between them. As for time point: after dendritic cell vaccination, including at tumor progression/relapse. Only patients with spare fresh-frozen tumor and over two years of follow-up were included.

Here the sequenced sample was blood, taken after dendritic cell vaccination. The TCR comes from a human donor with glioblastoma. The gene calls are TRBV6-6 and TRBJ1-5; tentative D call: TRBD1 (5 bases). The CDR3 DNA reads TGTGCCAGCAGTTACGTAGGCGGGGGGAATCAGCCCCAGCATTTT. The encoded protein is CASSYVGGGNQPQHF.